These T cell receptor beta chains were read from a single sample in a study of T cell clusters in autoimmune cytopenias. TCRdb reprocessed the multiplex PCR reads and stores each CDR3 protein as one record, lacking DNA. The sample includes approximately 1,200 distinct CDR3 sequences. Sequencing used peripheral blood. Receptors originate from a human donor with an autoimmune cytopenia or autoimmune hepatitis (not recorded which). The CDR3 runs from the conserved cysteine through the conserved F or W. Each record gives: J gene, clone size, V gene, CDR3 protein. Size tells how often a clone was seen (once, few, many) or the class of an expanded clone, and some rows leave it out.

J: TRBJ1-5
size: .
V: TRBV19
CDR3: CASTAVNQPQHF

J: TRBJ2-7
size: large
V: TRBV29-1
CDR3: CSVEGGQGAREQYF

J: TRBJ2-2
size: medium-sized
V: TRBV7-6
CDR3: CASSSQGANTGELFF

J: TRBJ2-7
size: .
V: TRBV18
CDR3: CASSLDRQTSYEQYF

J: TRBJ2-7
size: .
V: TRBV24-1
CDR3: CATSDSRDDSYEQYF

J: TRBJ2-1
size: medium-sized
V: TRBV5-4
CDR3: CASSLVSGVPSNEQFF

J: TRBJ2-1
size: medium-sized
V: TRBV6-6
CDR3: CATLAGYNEQFF

J: TRBJ2-7
size: .
V: TRBV12-3/TRBV12-4
CDR3: CASSLGGSYEQYF

J: TRBJ2-2
size: hyperexpanded
V: TRBV30
CDR3: CAWSHGDGDTGELFF

J: TRBJ1-2
size: .
V: TRBV5-1
CDR3: CASSLVSGESPYGYTF

J: TRBJ1-2
size: medium-sized
V: TRBV29-1
CDR3: CSVYRDRGGYTF

J: TRBJ2-3
size: .
V: TRBV6-2/TRBV6-3
CDR3: CASNGGLGTDTQYF

J: TRBJ2-7
size: .
V: TRBV6-5
CDR3: CASSYHWQTYEQYF